This T cell receptor (beta chain) was recovered during a study of T cells of healthy individuals. One entry per CDR3 protein, called by TCRdb with MiXCR from the 5' RACE reads. The table has around 80,000 distinct CDR3 sequences, 5% seen once. This clonotype was detected many times. Germline assignment: CDR1 MNHEY and CDR2 SMNVEV (reference sequence). The CDR3 totals 16 residues. Trimming at V came to 4 bases and at J to 7 bases, leaving 9 bases not matched to a gene. The V gene is TRBV27, the J gene TRBJ2-1, with 11 bases lining up with TRBD2. The clonotype comes from a female donor in good health. CDR3 DNA: TGTGCCAGCAGTTCATACCAACTAGCGGGAGAAAATGAGCAGTTCTTC. It yields the protein CASSSYQLAGENEQFF.